The 23 T cell receptor beta chains in this list originate from one sample, sequenced in a study of T-cell memory formation after mild COVID-19. TCRdb reanalysed the 5' RACE reads using MiXCR and keeps one entry per CDR3 protein. The sample has approximately 60,000 distinct CDR3 sequences; 9.3% are singletons. Material: PBMCs or a T cell subset sorted from them (not recorded which). These receptors were collected from a man younger than 30 who had mild COVID-19 (a few samples of this study predate the infection). Cell type and time point are not known.

This chain uses TRBV12-3 or TRBV12-4 with TRBJ2-4; the D is unclear. Trimming stripped 2 bases from V and 1 base from J, with 9 bases between. This CDR3 spans 15 amino acids. CDR3 nucleotide sequence: TGTGCCAGCAGTTTAACCAGGACCGCCAAAAACATTCAGTACTTC. Translated: CASSLTRTAKNIQYF.

This clonotype was observed a few times. The chain has TRBV7-2 and TRBJ2-1; D may be TRBD2 (5 bases). Trimming took off 5 bases at V and 7 bases at J, with 15 bases between the two ends. The CDR3 spans 14 residues. Germline lookup yields CDR1 SGHTA and CDR2 FQGNSA. CDR3 in amino acids: CASSPGRGKNEQFF. In nucleotides, the CDR3 is TGTGCCAGCAGCCCCGGCCGAGGGAAGAATGAGCAGTTCTTC.

In its sample, this clonotype was seen many times. The chain links TRBV12-3 or TRBV12-4 to TRBJ1-1; TRBD1 might be the D (5 bases). Trimming left V 7 bases short and J 1 base short, with 19 bases between. This CDR3 has 16 residues. The CDR3 loop reads CASTFAPTDPNTEAFF. The CDR3 DNA reads TGTGCCAGCACCTTCGCACCGACAGACCCGAACACTGAAGCTTTCTTT.

The chain links TRBV4-1 to TRBJ2-1; D remains ambiguous. V gave up 3 bases and J gave up 0 bases, with 18 bases separating them. Germline values: CDR1 MGHRA, CDR2 YSYEKL. The CDR3 length is 18 residues. Here the CDR3 DNA reads TGCGCCAGCAGCCATGCTAGATTAGACGGACGCTCCTACAATGAGCAGTTCTTC. Protein sequence: CASSHARLDGRSYNEQFF.

V and J are TRBV18 and TRBJ2-7, with TRBD1 identical over 8 bases. Trimming cost V 6 bases and J 9 bases; bases outside gene matches: 7. The length of the CDR3 is 12 residues. Germline CDR1 reads KGHSH; CDR2 reads LQKENI. The CDR3 bases are TGTGCCAGCTCGGAGACAGGGGTGACGCAGTACGTC. It encodes CASSETGVTQYV.

The chain links TRBV3-1 to TRBJ2-5, with TRBD1 identical over 9 bases. V was clipped by 4 bases and J by 6 bases; unmatched bases: 3. Germline CDR1 and CDR2: LGHDT and YNNKEL (reference sequence). The CDR3 is made up of 13 amino acids. As DNA, the CDR3 is TGTGCCAGCAGCCCCGGACAGGGGAAGACCCAGTACTTC. Amino acids: CASSPGQGKTQYF.

The chain links TRBV20-1 to TRBJ1-2; D gene unclear. The CDR3 is made up of 15 amino acids. Germline-derived CDR1 and CDR2 are DFQATT and SNEGSKA (reference sequence). V was pared by 3 bases and J by 2 bases, with 16 bases between. The CDR3 reads CSASKGSFPNYGYTF. The CDR3 DNA is TGCAGTGCTAGTAAGGGAAGTTTCCCCAACTATGGCTACACCTTC.

This clonotype was observed at least ten times. The chain joins TRBV4-3 to TRBJ2-1, with 10 bases fitting TRBD1. The V and J ends lost 4 bases and 2 bases, in that order; junction bases with no gene match: 17. CDR3 length: 20 residues. Germline CDR1 LGHNA, CDR2 YSLEER. Written as DNA, the CDR3 is TGCGCCAGCAGCCGGACGATCGGACAGGGGGTTCTGTTCGCCTACAATGAGCAGTTCTTC. As protein: CASSRTIGQGVLFAYNEQFF.

This clonotype was counted only a few times. This rearrangement joins TRBV11-1 to TRBJ2-5; TRBD2 agrees at 7 bases. This CDR3 is 15 amino acids long. V lost 5 bases, J lost 6 bases, and 12 bases stayed unmatched. Germline V gene lookup returns CDR1 SGHAT and CDR2 FQDESV (reference sequence). CDR3 DNA sequence: TGTGCCAGCAGCCCGGGGGACTACCGAGGGAAGACCCAGTACTTC. It encodes CASSPGDYRGKTQYF.

This clonotype has at least ten counts. The genes are TRBV20-1 and TRBJ2-2; 9 nucleotides line up with TRBD1. The trim removed 3 bases at V and 3 bases at J, leaving 2 bases unmatched. The CDR3 runs to 14 residues. Germline CDR1 and CDR2: DFQATT and SNEGSKA (reference sequence). CDR3 amino acids: CSASDRGDTGELFF. The CDR3 nucleotides read TGCAGTGCTAGCGACAGGGGGGACACCGGGGAGCTGTTTTTT.

The CDR3 coding sequence is TGTGCCAGCAGTGAAGCGCTAGGCAGGGTAACCTACAATGAGCAGTTCTTC. Its protein is CASSEALGRVTYNEQFF. This chain connects TRBV2 to TRBJ2-1; weak D call: TRBD1 (5 bases). The CDR3 is made up of 17 amino acids. Between the trimmed V and J ends, which lost 0 bases and 2 bases, there was a span of 14 bases. Germline CDR1 is SNHLY and CDR2 is FYNNEI.

This clonotype was picked up a small number of times. The V gene is TRBV6-6, the J gene TRBJ1-2; D call uncertain. Trimming stripped 3 bases from V and 2 bases from J, with 22 bases between. The CDR3 is 18 residues long. Germline assignment: CDR1 MNHNY and CDR2 SVGAGI (reference sequence). The CDR3 bases are TGTGCCAGCAGTTATTTGGTTTATAGGCAGGCCGGCAACTATGGCTACACCTTC. Its protein product is CASSYLVYRQAGNYGYTF.

This rearrangement joins TRBV11-2 to TRBJ2-3, with 9 nucleotides matching TRBD1. This CDR3 region has 15 residues. With 5 bases clipped from V and 5 bases from J, the junction kept 8 bases outside the gene matches. The germline CDR1 and CDR2 sequences are SGHAT and FQNNGV. The CDR3 is CASSRYRGQEDTQYF. The CDR3 DNA reads as TGTGCCAGCAGCCGTTACAGGGGGCAAGAAGATACGCAGTATTTT.

This clonotype was picked up a small number of times. The chain has TRBV4-3 and TRBJ2-3, with unresolved D. CDR3 length: 14 residues. Between the trimmed V and J ends, which lost 4 bases and 5 bases, there was a span of 13 bases. The germline V gene encodes CDR1 LGHNA and CDR2 YSLEER. This chain's CDR3 is CASSPVGRRDTQYF. The CDR3 DNA reads as TGCGCCAGCAGCCCGGTGGGCAGGAGAGATACGCAGTATTTT.

The chain uses TRBV3-1 and TRBJ2-1, with 9 bases matching TRBD2. Trimming cost V 6 bases and J 6 bases; bases outside gene matches: 3. This CDR3 comprises 13 residues. Germline CDR1 is LGHDT and CDR2 is YNNKEL (reference sequence). The CDR3 bases are TGTGCCAGCAGAAGTAGCGGGGGCAATGAGCAGTTCTTC. This codes for CASRSSGGNEQFF.

A few counts support this clonotype. The chain employs TRBV20-1 and TRBJ2-1; 14 nucleotides agree with TRBD2. The CDR3 has 13 amino acids. The V gene's germline CDR1 is DFQATT and CDR2 SNEGSKA (reference sequence). The V and J ends lost 5 bases and 12 bases, in that order; junction bases with no gene match: 6. CDR3 nucleotides: TGCAGTGCTGCCGGGACTAGCGGGGGTTGGCAGTTCTTC. Its protein is CSAAGTSGGWQFF.

The genes are TRBV7-2 and TRBJ2-5; tentatively, D is TRBD2 (6 bases). Per the germline V gene, CDR1 is SGHTA and CDR2 is FQGNSA. The CDR3 totals 16 residues. Deletions cut 5 bases from V and 5 bases from J, with 21 bases between. CDR3 protein: CASSKSRVGGRETQYF. The CDR3 DNA reads as TGTGCCAGCAGCAAAAGTCGCGTCGGGGGTCGGGAGACCCAGTACTTC.

V usage is TRBV7-2 and J usage is TRBJ2-3; D unresolved. Germline CDR1 and CDR2: SGHTA and FQGNSA. The CDR3 is 12 residues long. Trimming removed 4 bases from V and 5 bases from J, with 7 bases in between. The CDR3: CASSSNLDTQYF. CDR3 DNA: TGTGCCAGCAGCTCCAACCTAGATACGCAGTATTTT.

Regarding this clonotype: A much bigger clone sits one base away, suggesting this may be a read error. The rearrangement uses TRBV29-1 and TRBJ1-1; unclear D gene. Looked up from germline, CDR1 is SQVTM and CDR2 is ANQGSEA. V gave up 0 bases and J gave up 6 bases, with 11 bases separating them. The CDR3 has 13 residues. CDR3 in DNA: TGCAGCGTTGAAGACTACATGAGCGCTGAAGCTTTCTTT. It is translated as CSVEDYMSAEAFF.

This clonotype was counted a few times. The chain has TRBV11-3 and TRBJ2-3; TRBD1 or TRBD2 may be the D gene (6 bases each). CDR1 and CDR2 (germline): SGHNT, YENEEA. The CDR3 runs to 13 residues. The germline V and J ends were trimmed by 5 bases and 10 bases, with 16 bases remaining between them. The CDR3 here is CASSRGSGRAQYF. In DNA, the CDR3 is TGTGCCAGCAGCAGGGGGAGCGGGCGCGCGCAGTATTTT.

This sequence joins TRBV20-1 and TRBJ2-3; TRBD2 matches at 8 bases. CDR1 is DFQATT, CDR2 SNEGSKA, per germline (reference sequence). The CDR3 is made up of 15 amino acids. J lost 6 bases, V lost 5 bases, and 13 bases had no gene match. This CDR3 reads CSAPLQGLELDTQYF. In nucleotides, the CDR3 is TGCAGTGCTCCACTTCAGGGACTAGAGCTTGATACGCAGTATTTT.

This clonotype was picked up many times. The chain couples TRBV5-1 to TRBJ2-7; tentative D call: TRBD2 (6 bases). The CDR3 is made up of 14 amino acids. Trimming took 3 bases from V and 6 from J, leaving 16 bases between them. In germline, CDR1 is SGHRS, CDR2 YFSETQ. CDR3 residues: CASSSGSQGGEQYF. CDR3 nucleotide sequence: TGCGCCAGCAGCTCGGGGAGCCAGGGAGGCGAGCAGTACTTC.

This clonotype was detected many times. The rearrangement links TRBV20-1 to TRBJ2-1, with 12 bases lining up with TRBD2. Germline CDR1 is DFQATT and CDR2 is SNEGSKA (reference sequence). With V trimmed by 2 bases and J by 6 bases, 2 bases remained unmatched. The length of the CDR3 is 14 residues. CDR3 in DNA: TGCAGTGCTAGATTGACTAGCGGGGGCAATGAGCAGTTCTTC. Its protein product is CSARLTSGGNEQFF.